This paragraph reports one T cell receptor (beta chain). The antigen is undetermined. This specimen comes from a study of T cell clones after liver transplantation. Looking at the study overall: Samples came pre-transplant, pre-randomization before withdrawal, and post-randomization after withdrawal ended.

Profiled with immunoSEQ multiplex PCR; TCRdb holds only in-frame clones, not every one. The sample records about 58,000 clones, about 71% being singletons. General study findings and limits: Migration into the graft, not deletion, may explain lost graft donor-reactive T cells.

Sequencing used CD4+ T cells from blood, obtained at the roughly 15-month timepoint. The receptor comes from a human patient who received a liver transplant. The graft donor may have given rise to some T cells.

The CDR3 loop reads CASSSPGLAGGPETQYF. CDR3 bases: TGTGCCAGCAGCTCCCCGGGACTAGCGGGAGGGCCAGAGACCCAGTACTTC. The chain carries TRBV5-4 and TRBJ2-5, with 16 bases identical to TRBD2. The CDR3 has 17 residues. J was trimmed by 4 bases and V by 3 bases; bases with no gene match: 6. Germline V gene data show CDR1 as SGHNT and CDR2 as YYREEE (reference sequence).